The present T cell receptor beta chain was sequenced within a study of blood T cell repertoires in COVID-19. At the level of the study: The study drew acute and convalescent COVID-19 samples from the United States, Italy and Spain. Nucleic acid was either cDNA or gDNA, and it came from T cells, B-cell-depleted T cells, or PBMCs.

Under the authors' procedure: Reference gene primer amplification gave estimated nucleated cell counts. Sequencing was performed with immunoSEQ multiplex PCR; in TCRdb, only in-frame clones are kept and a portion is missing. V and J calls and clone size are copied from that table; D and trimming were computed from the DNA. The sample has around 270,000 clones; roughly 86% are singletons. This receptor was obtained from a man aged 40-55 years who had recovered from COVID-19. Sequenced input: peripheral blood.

CDR3 residues: CASSNPTGGRYGYTF. The CDR3 DNA is TGTGCCAGCAGCAACCCCACAGGGGGCCGGTATGGCTACACCTTC. This chain connects TRBV21-1 to TRBJ1-2; TRBD1, the D gene given by the table, was not confirmed from the DNA. TRBV21-1 is assigned pseudogene status. The length of the CDR3 is 15 residues.